These T cell receptor beta chains were read from a single sample in a study of blood T cell repertoires in COVID-19. Profiling relied on immunoSEQ multiplex PCR, and the TCRdb table lists in-frame clones only, not all of them. The sample lists 88,000 or so clones; about 80% were seen once. Specimen: peripheral blood. The receptors originated from an older man with acute or convalescent COVID-19. Both conserved end residues are trimmed from each CDR3. Each record gives: V gene, clone size, CDR3 protein. Clone sizes are given selectively: once, few, many, or a class where the clone is expanded.

v_gene: TRBV20-1
abundance: once
CDR3aa: SASSQVNEQY

v_gene: TRBV30
abundance: NA
CDR3aa: AQTGPGGYEQY

v_gene: TRBV29-1
abundance: NA
CDR3aa: SVQIATGYGYT

v_gene: TRBV27
abundance: NA
CDR3aa: ASSLRGGPSETQY

v_gene: TRBV25-1
abundance: NA
CDR3aa: ASRRGHLNSPLH

v_gene: TRBV30
abundance: NA
CDR3aa: AQRGTLGSGANVLT

v_gene: TRBV5-4
abundance: NA
CDR3aa: ASSPGRQEHYGYT

v_gene: TRBV9
abundance: NA
CDR3aa: ASSAAGRRYGYT

v_gene: TRBV3-1/TRBV3-2
abundance: NA
CDR3aa: ASSLPQGNEAF

v_gene: TRBV6-6
abundance: NA
CDR3aa: ASRGDRGVFGYT

v_gene: TRBV2
abundance: once
CDR3aa: ASSERSGTGNQPQH